Given below is one T cell receptor beta chain in context. The antigen remains undetermined. The sample is drawn from a study of identical twins. Study-level findings and limits: Twins shared out-of-frame alpha sequences with excess low generation probability. Model-predicted out-of-frame TCR alpha sharing fell below observed values in monozygotic twins.

V was clipped by 1 base and J by 8 bases; unmatched bases: 9. This CDR3 has 15 amino acids. CDR1 and CDR2 from the germline V gene are SGHRS and YFSETQ. TCRdb used MiXCR to reprocess the 5' RACE reads, holding one entry per CDR3 protein. Of about 200,000 distinct CDR3 sequences listed, 6% to 9% are singletons. These data are also associated with another study on yellow fever vaccine responses in identical twins. That source notes: Vaccine T cell responses of twins reportedly seemed partly convergent and partly personalized.

The chain uses TRBV5-1 and TRBJ2-1, with 7 bases identical to TRBD2. This receptor was taken from a woman younger than 30 in good health. The source material was memory (CD45RO+) T cells sorted from blood. CDR3 sequence: CASSLLRGSVDEQFF. As DNA, the CDR3 is TGCGCCAGCAGCTTGTTGCGGGGGAGTGTCGATGAGCAGTTCTTC.